A selection of T cell receptor beta chains follows, all from one sample in a study of CD8 T cells in ankylosing spondylitis. MiXCR was run by TCRdb on the 5' RACE reads, yielding one entry per CDR3 protein. This table holds under 120,000 distinct CDR3 sequences, approximately 25% found once. The sequenced material came from synovial fluid, either unsorted or a sorted T cell fraction (not recorded which). The receptors come from a male donor with ankylosing spondylitis. The CDR3 runs from the conserved cysteine through the conserved F or W. The D gene is left open where the match is weak. Only some rows state a clone size, as once, few, many or a class for expanded clones.

>NA|TRBJ1-2|TRBD1|TRBV7-2
CASSSDRVYGYTF
TGTGCCAGCAGCTCGGACAGGGTCTATGGCTACACCTTC
>many|TRBJ2-1|TRBD2|TRBV10-3
CAISESTSGSTFF
TGTGCCATCAGTGAGTCGACTAGCGGGAGTACGTTCTTC
>few|TRBJ2-6|NA|TRBV30
CAWNKNGGVNVLTF
TGTGCCTGGAACAAAAACGGCGGGGTCAACGTCCTGACTTTC
>few|TRBJ1-2|TRBD1|TRBV5-6
CASSQEVGTANYGYTF
TGTGCCAGCAGCCAGGAGGTCGGGACAGCGAACTATGGCTACACCTTC
>NA|TRBJ1-1|NA|TRBV20-1
CSGSAMNTEAFF
TGCAGTGGTTCGGCCATGAACACTGAAGCTTTCTTT
>medium-sized|TRBJ2-7|NA|TRBV7-6
CASSLASYRPAHEQYF
TGTGCCAGCAGCTTAGCTTCATATCGACCCGCCCACGAGCAGTACTTC
>few|TRBJ2-5|NA|TRBV7-9
CASRPRGQETQYF
TGTGCCAGCAGGCCCCGGGGCCAAGAGACCCAGTACTTC
>NA|TRBJ2-1|NA|TRBV12-3/TRBV12-4
CASSLRSGEQFF
TGTGCCAGCAGTTTACGATCCGGTGAGCAGTTCTTC
>few|TRBJ1-2|NA|TRBV5-1
CASSPTEGRGYGYTF
TGCGCCAGCAGCCCCACTGAAGGGAGAGGCTATGGCTACACCTTC
>many|TRBJ2-1|TRBD2|TRBV7-2
CASRGGLAGGDEQFF
TGTGCCAGCAGAGGAGGACTAGCGGGAGGGGATGAGCAGTTCTTC
>NA|TRBJ2-2|TRBD2|TRBV27
CAAGTSGITGELFF
TGTGCCGCTGGGACTAGCGGGATCACCGGGGAGCTGTTTTTT
>NA|TRBJ2-5|NA|TRBV28
CASSRGQLETQYF
TGTGCCAGCAGCCGTGGACAGCTAGAGACCCAGTACTTC
>few|TRBJ1-1|TRBD1|TRBV2
CASTIGTDVAEAFF
TGTGCCAGCACTATAGGGACAGACGTGGCTGAAGCTTTCTTT
>many|TRBJ2-3|NA|TRBV7-9
CASSIRRASADTQYF
TGTGCCAGCAGCATCCGAAGGGCCTCCGCCGATACGCAGTATTTT
>many|TRBJ2-5|NA|TRBV12-3/TRBV12-4
CASLDSMRWETQYF
TGTGCCAGCCTGGACAGTATGAGATGGGAGACCCAGTACTTC
>NA|TRBJ1-3|NA|TRBV2
CASSGGVFNGNTIYF
TGTGCCAGCAGTGGAGGGGTTTTCAATGGAAACACCATATATTTT
>NA|TRBJ2-3|TRBD2|TRBV4-2
CASSQDGAGGADTQYF
TGTGCCAGCAGCCAAGATGGAGCGGGAGGAGCGGATACGCAGTATTTT
>few|TRBJ2-1|TRBD2|TRBV10-3
CAISDGTSGLNEQFF
TGTGCCATCAGTGATGGGACTAGCGGCCTCAATGAGCAGTTCTTC
>few|TRBJ2-3|NA|TRBV21-1
CASSIRVGAKGTDTQYF
TGTGCCAGCAGCATAAGGGTGGGGGCCAAGGGGACAGATACGCAGTATTTT
>few|TRBJ2-3|TRBD2|TRBV24-1
CATSARGLAGVRTDTQYF
TGTGCCACCAGTGCGAGGGGACTAGCGGGAGTCAGGACAGATACGCAGTATTTT
>many|TRBJ2-3|TRBD2|TRBV12-3/TRBV12-4
CASGTSGSLADTQYF
TGTGCCAGCGGGACTAGCGGGAGCCTTGCAGATACGCAGTATTTT
>few|TRBJ2-5|TRBD1|TRBV3-1
CASSQLTGVGTQYF
TGTGCCAGCAGCCAGCTAACAGGGGTAGGGACCCAGTACTTC
>many|TRBJ2-1|NA|TRBV24-1
CATSDLPDPEQFF
TGTGCCACCAGTGATCTGCCCGACCCTGAGCAGTTCTTC
>many|TRBJ2-3|NA|TRBV20-1
CSANRGSENTDTQYF
TGCAGTGCTAACCGGGGCTCCGAAAACACAGATACGCAGTATTTT
>few|TRBJ1-2|NA|TRBV7-2
CASRGDSSNYGYTF
TGTGCCAGCAGAGGTGACAGTTCTAACTATGGCTACACCTTC
>many|TRBJ2-1|NA|TRBV11-1
CASSLVPSPQQFF
TGTGCCAGCAGCTTAGTTCCTAGCCCGCAGCAGTTCTTC
>NA|TRBJ1-5|TRBD1|TRBV30
CAWSAGQGGNQPQHF
TGTGCCTGGAGTGCCGGACAGGGGGGGAATCAGCCCCAGCATTTT
>few|TRBJ1-2|NA|TRBV20-1
CSARPYGTDYGYTF
TGCAGTGCTAGACCATATGGGACGGACTATGGCTACACCTTC
>NA|TRBJ1-2|NA|TRBV20-1
CSARISGTTIYGYTF
TGCAGTGCTAGAATTTCCGGGACAACCATCTATGGCTACACCTTC
>once|TRBJ1-1|NA|TRBV28
CASSLTLGPLNTEAFF
TGTGCCAGCAGTTTAACCCTTGGACCGTTGAACACTGAAGCTTTCTTT
>few|TRBJ2-3|NA|TRBV7-2
CASSLGTGYTDTQYF
TGTGCCAGCAGCTTAGGGACGGGCTACACAGATACGCAGTATTTT
>NA|TRBJ2-3|NA|TRBV7-2
CASSSGRSTDTQYF
TGTGCCAGCAGTTCGGGTCGTAGCACAGATACGCAGTATTTT
>NA|TRBJ2-3|TRBD2|TRBV7-8
CASSSVAGGTTDTQYF
TGTGCCAGCAGCTCGGTAGCGGGAGGGACAACAGATACGCAGTATTTT
>NA|TRBJ2-5|TRBD2|TRBV20-1
CSALSGSGEETQYF
TGCAGTGCTCTCAGCGGGAGTGGGGAAGAGACCCAGTACTTC
>many|TRBJ2-5|NA|TRBV3-1
CASGVGRMETQYF
TGTGCCAGCGGAGTAGGACGTATGGAGACCCAGTACTTC
>few|TRBJ1-2|TRBD1|TRBV6-6
CASSYQGARGYTF
TGTGCCAGCAGTTACCAGGGGGCGAGAGGCTACACCTTC
>NA|TRBJ2-1|NA|TRBV30
CAWSVVRGNEQFF
TGTGCCTGGAGTGTCGTTCGAGGCAATGAGCAGTTCTTC
>NA|TRBJ1-2|NA|TRBV9
CASSVAAITGYTF
TGTGCCAGCAGCGTAGCGGCCATAACTGGCTACACCTTC
>many|TRBJ2-5|TRBD2|TRBV29-1
CSDRLAGEETQYF
TGCAGCGACCGACTAGCGGGGGAAGAGACCCAGTACTTC
>many|TRBJ1-5|NA|TRBV11-2
CASSLGGGQPQHF
TGTGCCAGCAGCTTAGGCGGGGGTCAGCCCCAGCATTTT
>many|TRBJ2-2|NA|TRBV12-3/TRBV12-4
CASTPGLATGELFF
TGTGCCAGCACTCCGGGACTCGCGACCGGGGAGCTGTTTTTT
>NA|TRBJ2-1|TRBD2|TRBV20-1
CSARGVLAGTLSYNEQFF
TGCAGTGCTAGAGGTGTCCTAGCGGGAACTCTCTCCTACAATGAGCAGTTCTTC
>few|TRBJ1-2|NA|TRBV6-5
CASSSQSKGYYGYTF
TGTGCCAGCAGTTCACAATCCAAGGGATACTATGGCTACACCTTC
>NA|TRBJ2-7|TRBD1|TRBV6-2/TRBV6-3
CASRLTGHSYEQYF
TGTGCCAGCAGACTGACAGGGCACTCCTACGAGCAGTACTTC
>NA|TRBJ2-2|NA|TRBV6-1
CASPRGLNTGELFF
TGTGCCAGCCCAAGGGGCCTGAACACCGGGGAGCTGTTTTTT
>NA|TRBJ2-3|NA|TRBV7-2
CASSKGSSTDTQYF
TGTGCCAGCAGCAAGGGTTCTAGCACAGATACGCAGTATTTT
>few|TRBJ2-7|TRBD1|TRBV15
CATSRDYTGGSYEQYF
TGTGCCACCAGCAGAGATTACACAGGGGGATCCTACGAGCAGTACTTC
>few|TRBJ2-2|NA|TRBV12-3/TRBV12-4
CASIPGLPTGELFF
TGTGCCAGCATTCCGGGACTTCCTACCGGGGAGCTGTTTTTT
>few|TRBJ2-5|NA|TRBV29-1
CSVEYGETQYF
TGCAGCGTTGAATATGGTGAGACCCAGTACTTC
>NA|TRBJ2-5|NA|TRBV10-3
CAIATAQETQYF
TGTGCCATCGCGACGGCCCAAGAGACCCAGTACTTC
>many|TRBJ2-5|TRBD1|TRBV5-4
CASSRDSSETQYF
TGTGCCAGCAGCCGGGACAGTTCAGAGACCCAGTACTTC
>few|TRBJ2-3|NA|TRBV13
CASSSTRGAGSDTQYF
TGTGCCAGCAGCTCGACAAGGGGGGCCGGGTCAGATACGCAGTATTTT
>NA|TRBJ2-1|TRBD1|TRBV7-2
CASSPRAEGARNERFF
TGTGCCAGCAGCCCCCGGGCCGAGGGGGCTAGGAATGAGCGGTTCTTC
>few|TRBJ2-6|NA|TRBV6-1
CASGGPLSGANVLTF
TGTGCCAGCGGAGGACCATTATCTGGGGCCAACGTCCTGACTTTC
>few|TRBJ2-7|NA|TRBV15
CAIGTGGTYEQYF
TGTGCCATCGGGACCGGAGGTACCTACGAGCAGTACTTC
>NA|TRBJ2-3|NA|TRBV2
CASHSLGAGTDTQYF
TGTGCCAGCCACTCCTTGGGCGCGGGCACAGATACGCAGTATTTT
>few|TRBJ2-1|NA|TRBV6-1
CAARGRSPNEQFF
TGTGCCGCGAGGGGTCGGAGCCCCAATGAGCAGTTCTTC